This T cell receptor (beta chain) was retrieved from a study of cytotoxic CD8 clonotypes in ibrutinib-treated CLL. At the level of the study: Sequencing produced an average of about 260,000 productive templates and 94,082 productive rearrangements per sample. Overall study results and limits: Sampling time points were not equivalent between sustained-remission and progressing patients. At the start, clonality exceeded age-matched healthy donors and followed circulating CD8+ T-cell counts. Among the clonotypes, public ones were uncommon and contracted or held stable on treatment.

Only a few counts were recorded for this clone. Its antigen is unidentified. This table comes from immunoSEQ multiplex PCR, and its TCRdb copy is limited to in-frame clones, with some not included. The sample carries 100,000 to 150,000 clones, 80% to 90% recorded once. V was clipped by 8 bases and J by 8 bases, with 19 bases between them. The germline CDR1 and CDR2 sequences are WNHNN and SYGVQD (reference sequence). CDR3 length equals 15 residues. The sample here was PBMCs, taken after 24 months of ibrutinib treatment. This sequence originates from a human donor with chronic lymphocytic leukemia. The chain recombines TRBV10-1 with TRBJ1-6; D call uncertain. The CDR3 region has the DNA TGCGCCAGCCCGGTGAGGGTGTGGGCCTATTCACCCCTCCACTTT. Residues: CASPVRVWAYSPLHF.